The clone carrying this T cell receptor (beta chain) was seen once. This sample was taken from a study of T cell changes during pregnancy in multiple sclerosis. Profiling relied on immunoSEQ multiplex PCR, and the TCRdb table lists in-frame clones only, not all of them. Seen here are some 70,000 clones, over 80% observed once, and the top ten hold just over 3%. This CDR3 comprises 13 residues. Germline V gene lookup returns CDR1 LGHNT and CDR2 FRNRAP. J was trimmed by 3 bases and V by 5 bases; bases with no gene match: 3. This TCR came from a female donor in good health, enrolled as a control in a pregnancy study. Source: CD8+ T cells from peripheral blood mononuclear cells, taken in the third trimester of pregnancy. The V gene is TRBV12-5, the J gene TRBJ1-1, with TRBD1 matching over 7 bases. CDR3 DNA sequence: TGTGCTAGTGGTGTGACAGGGTACACTGAAGCTTTCTTT. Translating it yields CASGVTGYTEAFF.